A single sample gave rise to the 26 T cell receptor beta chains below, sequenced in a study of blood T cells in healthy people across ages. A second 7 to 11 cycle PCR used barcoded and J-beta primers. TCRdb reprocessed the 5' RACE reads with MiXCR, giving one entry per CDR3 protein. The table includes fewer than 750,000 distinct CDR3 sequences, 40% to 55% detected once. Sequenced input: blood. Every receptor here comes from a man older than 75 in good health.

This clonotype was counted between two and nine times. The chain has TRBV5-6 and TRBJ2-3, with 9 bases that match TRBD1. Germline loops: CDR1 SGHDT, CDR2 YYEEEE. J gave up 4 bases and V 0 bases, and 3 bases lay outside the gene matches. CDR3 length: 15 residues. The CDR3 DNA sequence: TGTGCCAGCAGCTTGGGGACAGGGGTGGCAGATACGCAGTATTTT. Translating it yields CASSLGTGVADTQYF.

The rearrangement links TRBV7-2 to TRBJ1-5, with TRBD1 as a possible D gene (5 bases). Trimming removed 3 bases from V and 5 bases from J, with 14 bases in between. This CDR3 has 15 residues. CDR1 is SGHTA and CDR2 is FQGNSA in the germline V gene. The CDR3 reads CASSFQTGGYQPQHF. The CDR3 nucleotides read TGTGCCAGCAGCTTTCAGACCGGGGGTTATCAGCCCCAGCATTTT.

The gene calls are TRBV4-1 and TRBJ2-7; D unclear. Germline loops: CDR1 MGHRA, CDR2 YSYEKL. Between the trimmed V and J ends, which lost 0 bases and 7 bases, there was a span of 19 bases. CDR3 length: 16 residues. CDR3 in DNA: TGCGCCAGCAGCCAAGATGTCCGGCCCCTAAGGGTGGAGCAGTACTTC. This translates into CASSQDVRPLRVEQYF.

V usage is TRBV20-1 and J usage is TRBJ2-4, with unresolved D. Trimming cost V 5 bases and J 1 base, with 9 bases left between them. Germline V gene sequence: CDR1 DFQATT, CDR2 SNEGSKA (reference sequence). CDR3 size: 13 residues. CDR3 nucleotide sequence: TGCAGTGCTTTAGAGGAGGCCAAAAACATTCAGTACTTC. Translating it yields CSALEEAKNIQYF.

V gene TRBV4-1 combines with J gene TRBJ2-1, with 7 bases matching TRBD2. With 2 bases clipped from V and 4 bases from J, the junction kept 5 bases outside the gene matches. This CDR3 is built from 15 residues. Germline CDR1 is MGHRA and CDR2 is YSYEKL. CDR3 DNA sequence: TGCGCCAGCAGCCAATCGGCGGGAGAGTACAATGAGCAGTTCTTC. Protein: CASSQSAGEYNEQFF.

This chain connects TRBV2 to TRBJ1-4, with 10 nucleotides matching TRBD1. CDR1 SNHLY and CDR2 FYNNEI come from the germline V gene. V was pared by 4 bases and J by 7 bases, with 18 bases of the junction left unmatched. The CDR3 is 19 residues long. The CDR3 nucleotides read TGTGCCAGCAGTGTGGAGTCGGGACAGGGGACCTCGATGGGTGAAAAACTGTTTTTT. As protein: CASSVESGQGTSMGEKLFF.

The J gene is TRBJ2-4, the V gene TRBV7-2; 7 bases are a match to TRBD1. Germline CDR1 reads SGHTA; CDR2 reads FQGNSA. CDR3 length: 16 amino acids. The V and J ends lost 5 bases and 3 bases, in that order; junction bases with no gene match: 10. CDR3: CASSKRGRFDKNIQYF. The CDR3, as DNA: TGTGCCAGCAGCAAAAGGGGGCGTTTTGACAAAAACATTCAGTACTTC.

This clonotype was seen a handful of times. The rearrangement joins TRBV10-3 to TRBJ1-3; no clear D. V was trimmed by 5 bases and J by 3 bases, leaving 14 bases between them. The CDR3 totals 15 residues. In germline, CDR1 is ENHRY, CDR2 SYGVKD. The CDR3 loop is CAISNHGTLGNTIYF. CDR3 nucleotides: TGTGCCATCAGTAACCACGGAACGCTTGGAAACACCATATATTTT.

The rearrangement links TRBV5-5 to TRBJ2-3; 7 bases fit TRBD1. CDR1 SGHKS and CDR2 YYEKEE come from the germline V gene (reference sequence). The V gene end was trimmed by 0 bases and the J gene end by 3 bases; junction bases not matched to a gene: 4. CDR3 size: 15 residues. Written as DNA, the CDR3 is TGTGCCAGCAGCTTGGGGGACAGATGGACAGATACGCAGTATTTT. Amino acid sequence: CASSLGDRWTDTQYF.

The CDR3 DNA sequence: TGTGCCAGTAGTCCTGAGCAGTACTTC. Translating gives CASSPEQYF. This rearrangement joins TRBV19 to TRBJ2-5; D gene ambiguous. The V and J ends lost 5 bases and 11 bases respectively, with 6 bases between them. This CDR3 spans 9 amino acids. In germline, CDR1 is LNHDA, CDR2 SQIVND (reference sequence).

CDR3 amino acids: CASSFRGASYEQYF. CDR3 sequence (DNA): TGTGCCAGCAGTTTCCGGGGGGCTTCCTACGAGCAGTACTTC. The chain couples TRBV28 to TRBJ2-7; perhaps TRBD2 as D (7 bases). This CDR3 is 14 amino acids long. Trimming took off 3 bases at V and 1 base at J, with 10 bases between the two ends. CDR1 MDHEN and CDR2 SYDVKM come from the germline V gene. The full variable domain, rest sourced from reference TRBV28 and TRBJ2-7, is DVKVTQSSRYLVKRTGEKVFLECVQDMDHENMFWYRQDPGLGLRLIYFSYDVKMKEKGDIPEGYSVSREKKERFSLILESASTNQTSMYLCASSFRGASYEQYFGPGTRLTVT.

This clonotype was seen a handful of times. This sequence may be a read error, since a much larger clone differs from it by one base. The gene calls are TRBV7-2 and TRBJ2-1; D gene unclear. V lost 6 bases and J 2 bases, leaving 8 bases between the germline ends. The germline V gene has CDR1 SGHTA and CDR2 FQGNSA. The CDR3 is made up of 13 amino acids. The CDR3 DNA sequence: TGTGCCAGCAGTTCCGACCCCTACAATGAGCAGTTCTTC. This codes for CASSSDPYNEQFF.

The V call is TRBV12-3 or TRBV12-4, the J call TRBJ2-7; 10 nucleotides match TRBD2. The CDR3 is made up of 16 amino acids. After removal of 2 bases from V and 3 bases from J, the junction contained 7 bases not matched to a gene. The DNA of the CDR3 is TGTGCCAGCAGTTTAAGGCGACTAGCGGGCGTCTACGAGCAGTACTTC. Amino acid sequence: CASSLRRLAGVYEQYF.

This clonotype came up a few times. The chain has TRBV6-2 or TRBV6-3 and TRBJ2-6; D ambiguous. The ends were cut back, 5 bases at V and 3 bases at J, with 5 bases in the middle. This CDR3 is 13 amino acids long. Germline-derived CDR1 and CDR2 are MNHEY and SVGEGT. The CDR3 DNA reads TGTGCCAGCAGTAACGGTGGGGCCAACGTCCTGACTTTC. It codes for CASSNGGANVLTF.

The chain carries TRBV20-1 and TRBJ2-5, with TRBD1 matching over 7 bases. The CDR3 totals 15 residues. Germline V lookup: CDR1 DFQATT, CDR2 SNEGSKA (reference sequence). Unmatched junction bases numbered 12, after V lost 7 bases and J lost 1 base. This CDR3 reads CSVEDRQDLQETQYF. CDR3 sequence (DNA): TGCAGTGTCGAGGACAGGCAGGACCTCCAAGAGACCCAGTACTTC.

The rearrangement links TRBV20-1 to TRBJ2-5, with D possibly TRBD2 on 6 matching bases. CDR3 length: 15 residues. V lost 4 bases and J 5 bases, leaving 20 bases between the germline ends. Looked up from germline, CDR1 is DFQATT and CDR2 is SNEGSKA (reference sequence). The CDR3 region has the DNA TGCAGTGCTACCCGAATGACTCGGGGGTACGAGACCCAGTACTTC. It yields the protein CSATRMTRGYETQYF.

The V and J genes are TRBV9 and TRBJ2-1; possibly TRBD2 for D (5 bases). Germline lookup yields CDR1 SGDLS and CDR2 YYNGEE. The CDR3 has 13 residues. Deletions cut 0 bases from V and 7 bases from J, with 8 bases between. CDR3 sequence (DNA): TGTGCCAGCAGCGTAGAGTCGGGGAATGAGCAGTTCTTC. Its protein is CASSVESGNEQFF.

The CDR3 here is CASSSSHDLNGGYTF. The CDR3 nucleotides are TGTGCCAGCAGCTCCTCCCATGACCTGAACGGTGGCTACACCTTC. The chain is built from TRBV7-9 and TRBJ1-2; D remains ambiguous. The CDR3 has 15 residues. Looked up from germline, CDR1 is SEHNR and CDR2 is FQNEAQ (reference sequence). Trimming left V 4 bases short and J 7 bases short, with 19 bases between. Combining the CDR3 with reference TRBV7-9 and TRBJ1-2 gives the whole variable domain DTGVSQNPRHKITKRGQNVTFRCDPISEHNRLYWYRQTLGQGPEFLTYFQNEAQLEKSRLLSDRFSAERPKGSFSTLEIQRTEQGDSAMYLCASSSSHDLNGGYTFGSGTRLTVV.

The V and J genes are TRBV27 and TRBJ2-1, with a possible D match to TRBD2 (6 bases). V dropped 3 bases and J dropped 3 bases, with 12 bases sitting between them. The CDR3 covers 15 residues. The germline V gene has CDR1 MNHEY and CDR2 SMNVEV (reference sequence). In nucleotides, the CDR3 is TGTGCCAGCAGTTTGGTTAGCGGATACTACAATGAGCAGTTCTTC. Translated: CASSLVSGYYNEQFF.

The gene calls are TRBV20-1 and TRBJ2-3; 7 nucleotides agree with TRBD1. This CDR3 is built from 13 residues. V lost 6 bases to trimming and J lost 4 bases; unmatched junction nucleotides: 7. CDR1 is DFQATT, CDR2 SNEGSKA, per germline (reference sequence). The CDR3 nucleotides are TGCAGTGCCAGTGAGGGGGCTTCAGATACGCAGTATTTT. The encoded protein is CSASEGASDTQYF.

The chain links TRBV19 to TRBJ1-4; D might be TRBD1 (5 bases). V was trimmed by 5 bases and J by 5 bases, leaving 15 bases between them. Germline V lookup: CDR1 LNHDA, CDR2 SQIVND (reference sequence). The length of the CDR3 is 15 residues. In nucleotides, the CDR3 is TGTGCCAGTAGTCTCCGGACAAAGGGGAATGAAAAACTGTTTTTT. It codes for CASSLRTKGNEKLFF.

The CDR3 DNA reads TGCAGCGTTGAACCGCAGGGAAGGTACAATGAGCAGTTCTTC. Translation: CSVEPQGRYNEQFF. The J gene is TRBJ2-1, the V gene TRBV29-1; D may be TRBD1 (5 bases). Germline V gene data show CDR1 as SQVTM and CDR2 as ANQGSEA. V lost 2 bases and J 4 bases, leaving 12 bases between the germline ends. This CDR3 spans 14 amino acids.

The DNA of the CDR3 is TGTGCCAGCAGCCGAGGGACAGGGGTTCGCACCGGGGAGCTGTTTTTT. Translating it yields CASSRGTGVRTGELFF. V is TRBV3-1 and J is TRBJ2-2; 10 bases fit TRBD1. This CDR3 comprises 16 residues. V lost 4 bases, J lost 4 bases, and 6 bases stayed unmatched. Germline values: CDR1 LGHDT, CDR2 YNNKEL (reference sequence).

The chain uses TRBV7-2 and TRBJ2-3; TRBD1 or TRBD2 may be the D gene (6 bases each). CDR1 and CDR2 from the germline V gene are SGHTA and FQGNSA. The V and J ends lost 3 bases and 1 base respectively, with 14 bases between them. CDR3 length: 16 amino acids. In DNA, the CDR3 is TGTGCCAGCAGCTTCCCTTCGGGGGCCGGCACAGATACGCAGTATTTT. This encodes CASSFPSGAGTDTQYF. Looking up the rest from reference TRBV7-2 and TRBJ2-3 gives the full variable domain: GAGVSQSPSNKVTEKGKDVELRCDPISGHTALYWYRQSLGQGLEFLIYFQGNSAPDKSGLPSDRFSAERTGGSVSTLTIQRTQQEDSAVYLCASSFPSGAGTDTQYFGPGTRLTVL.

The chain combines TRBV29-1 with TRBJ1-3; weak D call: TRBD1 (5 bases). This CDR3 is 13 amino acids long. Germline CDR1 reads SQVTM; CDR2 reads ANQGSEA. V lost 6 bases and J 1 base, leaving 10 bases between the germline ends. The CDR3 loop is CSVRGLSGNTIYF. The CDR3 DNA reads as TGCAGCGTGAGGGGCTTATCTGGAAACACCATATATTTT.

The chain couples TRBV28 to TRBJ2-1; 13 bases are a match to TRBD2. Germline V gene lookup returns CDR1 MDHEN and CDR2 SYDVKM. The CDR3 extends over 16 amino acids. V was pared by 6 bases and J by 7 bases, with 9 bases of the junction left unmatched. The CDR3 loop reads CASRNSGTSGTNEQFF. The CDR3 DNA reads TGTGCCAGCAGGAATTCCGGGACTAGCGGGACGAATGAGCAGTTCTTC.